These 2 T cell receptor beta chains share one sample of origin, sequenced in a study of shared clonotypes between healthy human individuals. The assay was immunoSEQ multiplex PCR, and TCRdb's table has in-frame clones only and misses some. The profile shows 800,000 to 950,000 clones, approximately 96% of them singletons. Naive CD8 cells comprised CD45RO-negative, CCR7-positively selected cells, excluding terminally differentiated effector memory CD45RA+ cells. Sequencing was done on a sample of naive CD8+ T cells sorted from blood. The receptors derive from a man aged 30-40 years in good health.

V usage is TRBV29-1 and J usage is TRBJ2-1, with 8 bases fitting TRBD1. V trimming: 1 base; J trimming: 3 bases; junction bases outside the gene matches: 2. Per the germline V gene, CDR1 is SQVTM and CDR2 is ANQGSEA. The CDR3 runs to 14 residues. The CDR3 coding sequence is TGCAGCGTTGAAGCGGGGACAGGCTACAATGAGCAGTTCTTC. It codes for CSVEAGTGYNEQFF.

J is TRBJ2-2 and V is TRBV2; the match to TRBD1 covers 7 bases. The CDR3 consists of 17 residues. Germline lookup yields CDR1 SNHLY and CDR2 FYNNEI. Trimming cost V 1 base and J 7 bases; bases outside gene matches: 12. The CDR3 loop reads CASSEVGTEYSVGELFF. The CDR3 DNA reads TGTGCCAGCAGTGAAGTGGGGACAGAGTATTCTGTCGGGGAGCTGTTTTTT.